Listed here are 13 T cell receptor beta chains from one sample, sequenced in a study of T cell repertoires in aging, cancer and after chemotherapy. Rearranged V-D-J TRB sequences were amplified with a mixed TRB-A/B primer pool. A single record per CDR3 protein comes from TCRdb applying MiXCR to the multiplex PCR reads. Found here are around 13,000 distinct CDR3 sequences, 35% to 40% of them singletons; the top ten hold more than 6.5%. Peripheral blood genomic DNA, not sorted cells or RNA, was the template. Sequenced: blood. Receptors were obtained from a human donor in good health. The donor label of this sample is uncertain.

This clonotype was counted between two and nine times. This chain uses TRBV6-5 with TRBJ2-1; D is perhaps TRBD1 (7 bases). With 2 bases removed from V and 10 bases from J, the gap between germline ends came to 9 bases. The CDR3 has 12 residues. Germline loops: CDR1 MNHEY, CDR2 SVGAGI. CDR3 residues: CASSYQGGEQFF. Here the CDR3 DNA reads TGTGCCAGCAGTTACCAGGGGGGAGAGCAGTTCTTC.

In its sample, this clonotype was seen a few times. This rearrangement joins TRBV13 to TRBJ2-3, with D tentatively TRBD1 or TRBD2 (5 bases each). The CDR3 sequence is 15 residues long. Germline CDR1 is PRHDT and CDR2 is FYEKMQ (reference sequence). V was shortened by 1 base and J by 4 bases, with 12 bases between the two germline ends. CDR3 bases: TGTGCCAGCAGCTTAGAAGGGACCCCGGCAGATACGCAGTATTTT. Protein product: CASSLEGTPADTQYF.

This chain links TRBV30 with TRBJ1-4; the match to TRBD1 covers 7 bases. V trimming: 4 bases; J trimming: 7 bases; junction bases outside the gene matches: 0. CDR3 length: 11 amino acids. Germline V CDR1 and CDR2: GTSNPN, SVGIG (reference sequence). DNA for the CDR3: TGTGCCTGGAACAGGGGTGAAAAACTGTTTTTT. It is translated as CAWNRGEKLFF. The full variable domain, its missing parts supplied by reference TRBV30 and TRBJ1-4, is SQTIHQWPATLVQPVGSPLSLECTVEGTSNPNLYWYRQAAGRGLQLLFYSVGIGQISSEVPQNLSASRPQDRQFILSSKKLLLSDSGFYLCAWNRGEKLFFGSGTQLSVL.

This clonotype was seen a handful of times. This chain connects TRBV5-6 to TRBJ1-1; 10 nucleotides match TRBD1. V gave up 4 bases and J gave up 0 bases; unmatched junction bases: 12. The CDR3 contains 18 residues. Germline V gene data show CDR1 as SGHDT and CDR2 as YYEEEE. The CDR3 reads CASSPRRTGGPLNTEAFF. The DNA for the CDR3 is TGTGCCAGCAGCCCTCGGCGGACAGGGGGTCCTCTGAACACTGAAGCTTTCTTT.

This clonotype has a handful of counts. The chain links TRBV18 to TRBJ2-1, with 11 nucleotides matching TRBD2. Trimming removed 4 bases from V and 1 base from J; junction bases left unmatched: 3. The CDR3 runs to 16 residues. From germline, CDR1 is KGHSH and CDR2 LQKENI. CDR3 sequence (DNA): TGTGCCAGCTCACTAGGGACTAGCGGTTCCTACAATGAGCAGTTCTTC. Its translation: CASSLGTSGSYNEQFF. The full variable domain, rest sourced from reference TRBV18 and TRBJ2-1, is NAGVMQNPRHLVRRRGQEARLRCSPMKGHSHVYWYRQLPEEGLKFMVYLQKENIIDESGMPKERFSAEFPKEGPSILRIQQVVRGDSAAYFCASSLGTSGSYNEQFFGPGTRLTVL.

This clonotype is labeled as large. Here the CDR3 reads CSVETASGGPDEQFF. As DNA, the CDR3 is TGCAGCGTTGAGACTGCTAGCGGGGGCCCCGATGAGCAGTTCTTC. This sequence joins TRBV29-1 and TRBJ2-1; 10 nucleotides agree with TRBD2. V shed 3 bases and J 8 bases; nucleotides not matched to a gene: 10. The CDR3 totals 15 residues. Germline-derived CDR1 and CDR2 are SQVTM and ANQGSEA.

The rearrangement joins TRBV7-6 to TRBJ2-4; D perhaps matches TRBD1 (6 bases). V was trimmed by 1 base and J by 0 bases, leaving 16 bases between them. Germline assignment: CDR1 SGHVS and CDR2 FNYEAQ. The CDR3 sequence is 18 residues long. The CDR3 loop reads CASSLGKGQTIAKNIQYF. For the CDR3, the DNA is TGTGCCAGCAGCTTAGGGAAGGGACAAACGATAGCCAAAAACATTCAGTACTTC.

Worth noting for this clonotype: This sequence may be a read error, since a much larger clone differs from it by one base. This chain links TRBV11-3 with TRBJ2-7; 8 nucleotides line up with TRBD1. From germline, CDR1 is SGHNT and CDR2 YENEEA. The CDR3 contains 17 residues. J lost 2 bases, V lost 5 bases, and 14 bases had no gene match. This chain's CDR3 is CASSLWTGLREAYEQYF. The CDR3 coding sequence is TGTGCCAGCAGCCTTTGGACAGGGCTGAGGGAGGCCTACGAGCAGTACTTC.

By sample fraction, this clonotype is medium-sized. V and J are TRBV29-1 and TRBJ1-4, with D perhaps TRBD1 (5 bases). The CDR3 sequence is 15 residues long. Germline values: CDR1 SQVTM, CDR2 ANQGSEA. Between the trimmed V and J ends, which lost 4 bases and 8 bases, there was a span of 20 bases. The CDR3 DNA reads as TGCAGCGTTGTAAGACCAGGACAAGGACGAGAAAAACTGTTTTTT. This translates into CSVVRPGQGREKLFF.

This clonotype has a handful of counts. The chain has TRBV13 and TRBJ2-1; D may be TRBD2 (6 bases). CDR1 and CDR2 (germline): PRHDT, FYEKMQ (reference sequence). The CDR3 spans 14 residues. The V end lost 5 bases, the J end lost 5 bases, and 13 bases lay between the germline ends. DNA of the CDR3: TGTGCCAGCAGCGTGGGACTGCCAAACAATGAGCAGTTCTTC. This encodes CASSVGLPNNEQFF.

The chain links TRBV6-2 or TRBV6-3 to TRBJ2-3; 11 positions agree with TRBD2. V gave up 4 bases and J gave up 4 bases; unmatched junction bases: 7. The length of the CDR3 is 16 residues. Per the germline V gene, CDR1 is MNHEY and CDR2 is SVGEGT. This CDR3 is CASSFRSLAGADTQYF. DNA of the CDR3: TGTGCCAGCAGTTTCCGTTCACTAGCGGGAGCAGATACGCAGTATTTT.

In the case of this clonotype: Sequence at one end of the junction differs from germline and may be a read error. The chain is built from TRBV5-5 and TRBJ2-1; no clear D gene. CDR1 is SGHKS, CDR2 YYEKEE, per germline (reference sequence). This CDR3 has 15 amino acids. The CDR3 loop reads CASSLRELSYNKQFF. The CDR3 DNA follows: TGTGCCAGCAGCTTAAGGGAACTCTCCTACAATAAGCAGTTCTTC.

This clonotype has only a few counts. The chain employs TRBV19 and TRBJ2-1; a weak D match, TRBD1 (5 bases). Germline CDR1 is LNHDA and CDR2 is SQIVND (reference sequence). The V end lost 5 bases, the J end lost 0 bases, and 11 bases lay between the germline ends. This CDR3 contains 15 residues. The CDR3 DNA sequence: TGTGCCAGTAGTCCCCCCGACAGCTCCTACAATGAGCAGTTCTTC. Translating it yields CASSPPDSSYNEQFF.